The rows below give T cell receptor beta chains drawn from one sample of a study of cytomegalovirus exposure and HLA in healthy donors. Repertoires were generated with immunoSEQ multiplex PCR, while TCRdb's copy carries only in-frame clones and drops some. The table includes around 140,000 clones, roughly 88% detected once. The sequenced material came from PBMCs. Receptor source: a woman in her thirties or forties in good health and CMV-seronegative. CDR3s include the opening cysteine and the closing phenylalanine or tryptophan. The D gene is left open where the match is weak. Clone size appears in some rows only: once, few, many, or a class for an expanded clone.

clone size | J gene | V gene | D gene | CDR3 DNA | CDR3 protein
- | TRBJ2-7 | TRBV5-5 | TRBD1 | TGTGCCAGCAGCTTAGGGACAGGGGGCGGGTACGAGCAGTACTTC | CASSLGTGGGYEQYF
- | TRBJ2-1 | TRBV9 | TRBD2 | TGTGCCAGCAGTTTCACCGGGACTAGGGCTGTACATGAGCAGTTCTTC | CASSFTGTRAVHEQFF
- | TRBJ2-1 | TRBV18 | TRBD2 | TGTGCCAGCTCTCAAACCGGGACTAGCGGTAATGAGCAGTTCTTC | CASSQTGTSGNEQFF
- | TRBJ2-7 | TRBV18 | TRBD1 | TGTGCCAGCTCAATATCCGGCGGGACAGGGAGTTACGAGCAGTACTTC | CASSISGGTGSYEQYF
once | TRBJ2-2 | TRBV19 | TRBD2 | TGTGCCAGTAGTATAGAACTAGCGGGGCCGACCACCGGGGAGCTGTTTTTT | CASSIELAGPTTGELFF
- | TRBJ2-1 | TRBV7-2 | - | TGTGCCAGCAGCTCTCGGGGAGTGGGGGCATCCTACAATGAGCAGTTCTTC | CASSSRGVGASYNEQFF
- | TRBJ1-1 | TRBV5-1 | TRBD1 | TGCGCCAGCGCCGACGGCAGGGGGCCAAACACTGAAGCTTTCTTT | CASADGRGPNTEAFF
- | TRBJ1-1 | TRBV11-2 | - | TGTGCCAGCAGCCATGACGGGAACGAAGCTTTCTTT | CASSHDGNEAFF
- | TRBJ2-3 | TRBV5-4 | - | TGTGCCAGCAGCTTGACGGGATCAGATACGCAGTATTTT | CASSLTGSDTQYF
- | TRBJ2-3 | TRBV5-5 | TRBD2 | TGTGCCAGCAGCTTGGCCCCCCCACTAGCGGGCCCCACAGATACGCAGTATTTT | CASSLAPPLAGPTDTQYF
- | TRBJ2-2 | TRBV30 | - | TGTGCCTTTGCTAGCGACACCGGGGAGCTGTTTTTT | CAFASDTGELFF
- | TRBJ2-5 | TRBV5-1 | - | TGCGCCAGCAGCCTAAGAGGGGGACCAGATGAGACCCAGTACTTC | CASSLRGGPDETQYF
- | TRBJ1-2 | TRBV6-5 | - | TGTGCCAGCAGCGCTCTCTCCACAGGGAGGGGTGGCTACACCTTC | CASSALSTGRGGYTF
- | TRBJ1-5 | TRBV29-1 | TRBD1 | TGCAGCGCCGGACAGGATAGCAATCAGCCCCAGCATTTT | CSAGQDSNQPQHF
- | TRBJ2-4 | TRBV7-9 | - | TGTGCCAGCAGCCAAGGGGGACCGGCCGAAGGGGACATTCAGTACTTC | CASSQGGPAEGDIQYF
- | TRBJ2-3 | TRBV29-1 | TRBD2 | TGCAGCGTTGAAGTGGGGGGGACAGATACGCAGTATTTT | CSVEVGGTDTQYF
- | TRBJ2-1 | TRBV10-3 | TRBD2 | TGTGCCATCAGTGGGGCGGGAGGGCCCTACAATGAGCAGTTCTTC | CAISGAGGPYNEQFF
- | TRBJ1-2 | TRBV4-1 | TRBD1 | TGCGCCAGCAGCCAGGCAGGCTCCGGACAGGGGAACTATGGCTACACCTTC | CASSQAGSGQGNYGYTF
few | TRBJ2-3 | TRBV19 | TRBD1 | TGTGCCAGTACTTCCGGGACAGGGATGCGAAATACGCAGTATTTT | CASTSGTGMRNTQYF
- | TRBJ2-5 | TRBV7-9 | - | TGTGCCAGCAGCTTCCCCGCGAGGGCAGAGACCCAGTACTTC | CASSFPARAETQYF
- | TRBJ2-7 | TRBV5-5 | - | TGTGCCAGCAGCTTGGCCTTGACAGCCTCCTACGAGCAGTACTTC | CASSLALTASYEQYF
once | TRBJ2-7 | TRBV19 | TRBD2 | TGTGCCAGTAGTATTAGCGGGAGTACCTACGAGCAGTACTTC | CASSISGSTYEQYF
- | TRBJ2-1 | TRBV6-1 | - | TGTGCCAGCCGAGGAGGACTGTACAATGAGCAGTTCTTC | CASRGGLYNEQFF
- | TRBJ2-7 | TRBV2 | TRBD2 | TGTGCCAGCAGCGGACTAGCGGGCCCGGGGTGGGGGCAGTACTTC | CASSGLAGPGWGQYF
- | TRBJ2-7 | TRBV10-2 | TRBD1 | TGCGCCAGTACACCGGGACAGAACTCCTACGAGCAGTACTTC | CASTPGQNSYEQYF
- | TRBJ2-7 | TRBV5-4 | TRBD2 | TGTGCCAGCAGCCCACCGCCGCCTAGCGGGAGCTACGAGCAGTACTTC | CASSPPPPSGSYEQYF
- | TRBJ1-5 | TRBV6-1 | - | TGTGCCAGCAGTGAAGTTCAGGATCAGCCCCAGCATTTT | CASSEVQDQPQHF
- | TRBJ1-4 | TRBV19 | - | TGTGCCAGTAGTTCGCTGGACACTGAAAAACTGTTTTTT | CASSSLDTEKLFF